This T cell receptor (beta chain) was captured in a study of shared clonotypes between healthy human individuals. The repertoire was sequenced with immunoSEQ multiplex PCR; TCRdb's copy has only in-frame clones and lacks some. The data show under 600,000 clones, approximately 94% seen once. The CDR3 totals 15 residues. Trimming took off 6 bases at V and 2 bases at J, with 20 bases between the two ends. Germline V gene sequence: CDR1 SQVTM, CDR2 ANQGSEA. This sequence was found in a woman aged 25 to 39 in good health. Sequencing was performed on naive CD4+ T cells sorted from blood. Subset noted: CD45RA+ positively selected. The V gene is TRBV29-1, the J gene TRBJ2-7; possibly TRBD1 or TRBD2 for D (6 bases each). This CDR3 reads CSVATGASVAYEQYF. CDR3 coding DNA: TGCAGCGTCGCGACGGGGGCTAGCGTCGCCTACGAGCAGTACTTC.